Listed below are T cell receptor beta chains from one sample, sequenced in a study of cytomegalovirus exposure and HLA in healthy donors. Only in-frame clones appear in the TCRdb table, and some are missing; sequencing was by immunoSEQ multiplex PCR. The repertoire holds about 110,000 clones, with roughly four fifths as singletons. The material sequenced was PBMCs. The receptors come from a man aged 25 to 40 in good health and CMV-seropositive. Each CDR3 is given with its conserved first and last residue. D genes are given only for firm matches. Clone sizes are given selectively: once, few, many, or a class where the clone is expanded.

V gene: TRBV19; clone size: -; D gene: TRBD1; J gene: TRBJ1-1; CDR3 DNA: TGTGCCAGTAGTCGGGACAGGGGCATGAACACTGAAGCTTTCTTT; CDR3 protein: CASSRDRGMNTEAFF
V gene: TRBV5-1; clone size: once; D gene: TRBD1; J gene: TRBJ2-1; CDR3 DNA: TGCGCCAGCAGCCGACAGGGGGCTAGGGACAATGAGCAGTTCTTC; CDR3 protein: CASSRQGARDNEQFF
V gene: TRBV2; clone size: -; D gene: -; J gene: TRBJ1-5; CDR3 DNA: TGTGCCAGCAGTGAAGGGTTCCGGGTTCCAAATCAGCCCCAGCATTTT; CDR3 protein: CASSEGFRVPNQPQHF
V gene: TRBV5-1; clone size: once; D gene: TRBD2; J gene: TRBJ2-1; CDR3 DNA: TGCGCCAGCAGCCCGGGACTAGCGGACGGCAATGAGCAGTTCTTC; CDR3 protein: CASSPGLADGNEQFF
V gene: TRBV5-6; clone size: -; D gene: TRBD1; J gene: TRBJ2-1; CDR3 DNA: TGTGCCAGCAGCTTGGCCGACAGGGCCGACAATGAGCAGTTCTTC; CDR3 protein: CASSLADRADNEQFF
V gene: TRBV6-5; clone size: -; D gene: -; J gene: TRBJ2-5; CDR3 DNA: TGTGCCAGCAGTCTAGACGATTCGGAGACCCAGTACTTC; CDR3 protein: CASSLDDSETQYF
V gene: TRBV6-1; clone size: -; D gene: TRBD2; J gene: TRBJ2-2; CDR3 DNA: TGTGCCAGCAGTGAAGCAGCGGGGGGGCCCGGGGAGCTGTTTTTT; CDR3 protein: CASSEAAGGPGELFF
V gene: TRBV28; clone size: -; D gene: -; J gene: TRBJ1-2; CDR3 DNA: TGTGCCAGCAGTTCGGCAGGGGCAGAGTCTAGCGGCTACACCTTC; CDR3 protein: CASSSAGAESSGYTF
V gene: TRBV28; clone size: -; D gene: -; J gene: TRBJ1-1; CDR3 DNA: TGTGCCAGCAGTTCCTTCCCAGGCGCCGGGGGTACTGACACTGAAGCTTTCTTT; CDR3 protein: CASSSFPGAGGTDTEAFF
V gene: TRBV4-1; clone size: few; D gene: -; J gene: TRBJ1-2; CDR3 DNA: TGCGCCAGCAGCAAACAGGCCAGGGGCGACTATGGCTACACCTTC; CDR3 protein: CASSKQARGDYGYTF
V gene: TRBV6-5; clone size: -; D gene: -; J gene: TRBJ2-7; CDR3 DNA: TGTGCCAGCAGAAGACAGTACTCCTACGAGCAGTACTTC; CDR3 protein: CASRRQYSYEQYF
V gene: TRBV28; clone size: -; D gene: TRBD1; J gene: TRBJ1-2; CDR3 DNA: TGTGCCAGCAGTCTAAGGGACAGGGAGAACTATGGCTACACCTTC; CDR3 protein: CASSLRDRENYGYTF
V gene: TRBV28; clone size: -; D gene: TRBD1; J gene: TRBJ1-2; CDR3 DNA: TGTGCCAGCAGCCTAACCGGGACAGTCTATGGCTACACCTTC; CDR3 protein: CASSLTGTVYGYTF
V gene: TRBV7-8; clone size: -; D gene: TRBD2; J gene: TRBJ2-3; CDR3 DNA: TGTGCCAGCAGCTCCGCCGGGACTAGCGGAACAGATAAGCAGTATTTT; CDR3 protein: CASSSAGTSGTDKQYF
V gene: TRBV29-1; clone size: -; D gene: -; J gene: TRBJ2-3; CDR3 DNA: TGCAGCGTTGTTGCTAGCGCAAGCACAGATACGCAGTATTTT; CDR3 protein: CSVVASASTDTQYF
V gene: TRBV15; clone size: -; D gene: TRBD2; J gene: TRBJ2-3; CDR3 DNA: TGTGCCACCAGCAGGTACTCCATCCTAGCGGGAAGAGCAGATACGCAGTATTTT; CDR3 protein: CATSRYSILAGRADTQYF
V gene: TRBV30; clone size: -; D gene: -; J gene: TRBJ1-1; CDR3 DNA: TGTGCCTGGAGTGTACAGTGGCACACTGAAGCTTTCTTT; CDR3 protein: CAWSVQWHTEAFF
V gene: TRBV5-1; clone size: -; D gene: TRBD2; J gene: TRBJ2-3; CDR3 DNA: TGCGCCAGCAGCTTGTTAAGCGGGGGAAACACAGATACGCAGTATTTT; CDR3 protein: CASSLLSGGNTDTQYF
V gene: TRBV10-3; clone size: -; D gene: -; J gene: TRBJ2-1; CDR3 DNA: TGTGCCATCAGGGCGGGACTTTCCTACAATGAGCAGTTCTTC; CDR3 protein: CAIRAGLSYNEQFF
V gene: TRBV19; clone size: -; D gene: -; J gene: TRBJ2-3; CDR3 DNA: TGTGCCAGTAGTATAGTCGGACATGGGAGCACAGATACGCAGTATTTT; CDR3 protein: CASSIVGHGSTDTQYF
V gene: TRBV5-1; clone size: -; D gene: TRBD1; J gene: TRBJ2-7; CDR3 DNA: TGCGCCAGCAGGGGGGACAGCACATCTTACGAGCAGTACTTC; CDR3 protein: CASRGDSTSYEQYF
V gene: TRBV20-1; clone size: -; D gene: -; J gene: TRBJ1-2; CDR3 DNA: TGCAGTGCTAGACAGGGCTATGGCTACACCTTC; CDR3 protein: CSARQGYGYTF
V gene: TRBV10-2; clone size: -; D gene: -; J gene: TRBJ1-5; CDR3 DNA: TGCGCCAGCAGAAGGGCGGGGGGCAATCAGCCCCAGCATTTT; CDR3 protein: CASRRAGGNQPQHF
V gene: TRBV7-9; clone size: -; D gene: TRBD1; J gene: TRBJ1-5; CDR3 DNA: TGTGCCAGCAGCTTTGGGACAGGGGGAGGCAATCAGCCCCAGCATTTT; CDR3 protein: CASSFGTGGGNQPQHF
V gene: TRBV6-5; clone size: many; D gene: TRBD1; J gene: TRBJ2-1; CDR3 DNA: TGTGCCAGCAGTGACAGGGCGACCTACAATGAGCAGTTCTTC; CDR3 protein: CASSDRATYNEQFF
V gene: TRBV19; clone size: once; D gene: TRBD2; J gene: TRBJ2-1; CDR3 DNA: TGTGCCAGTAGTATAGGGCGACTAGCTCCCGGGGCGGCTCTAAATGAGCAGTTCTTC; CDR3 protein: CASSIGRLAPGAALNEQFF
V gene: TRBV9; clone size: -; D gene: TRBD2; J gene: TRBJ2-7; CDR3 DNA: TGTGCCAGCAGCGTCGGACTAGCGGGCTACGAGCAGTACTTC; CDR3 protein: CASSVGLAGYEQYF
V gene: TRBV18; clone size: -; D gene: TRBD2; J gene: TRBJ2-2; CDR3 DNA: TGTGCCAGCTCACCCTGGACTAGCGGGAACACCGGGGAGCTGTTTTTT; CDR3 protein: CASSPWTSGNTGELFF
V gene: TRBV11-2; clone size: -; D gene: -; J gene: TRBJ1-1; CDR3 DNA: TGTGCCAGCAGCTTAGGTCGCGTGTCCCCTGAAGCTTTCTTT; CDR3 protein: CASSLGRVSPEAFF
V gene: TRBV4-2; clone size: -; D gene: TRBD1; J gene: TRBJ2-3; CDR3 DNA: TGTGCCAGCAGCCCAAGAGGGGACAGGGGGACGGCGTTAGCAGATACGCAGTATTTT; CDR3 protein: CASSPRGDRGTALADTQYF
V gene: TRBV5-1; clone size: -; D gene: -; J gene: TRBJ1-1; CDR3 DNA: TGCGCCAGCAGCTTGGCCGCGGGGATGCGTGCTTTCTTT; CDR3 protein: CASSLAAGMRAFF
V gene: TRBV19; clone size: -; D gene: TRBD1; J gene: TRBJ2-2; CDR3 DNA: TGTGCCAGTAGTATCCGGGACAGGGCGAACACCGGGGAGCTGTTTTTT; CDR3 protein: CASSIRDRANTGELFF
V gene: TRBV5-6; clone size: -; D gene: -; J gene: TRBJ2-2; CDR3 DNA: TGTGCCAGCAGCCATGACTACACCGGGGAGCTGTTTTTT; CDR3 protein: CASSHDYTGELFF
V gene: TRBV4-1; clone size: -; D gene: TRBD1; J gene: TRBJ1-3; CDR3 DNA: TGCGCCAGCGCCAGTGGGACAGGGGCTTCTTACTCTGGAAACACCATATATTTT; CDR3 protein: CASASGTGASYSGNTIYF
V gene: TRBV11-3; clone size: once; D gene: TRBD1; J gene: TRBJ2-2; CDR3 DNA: TGTGCCAGCAGCCAGGGACAGCCGAACACCGGGGAGCTGTTTTTT; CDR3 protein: CASSQGQPNTGELFF
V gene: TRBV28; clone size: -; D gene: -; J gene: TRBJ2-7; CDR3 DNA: TGTGCCAGCAGTATTCTACCGGGATCCTACGAGCAGTACTTC; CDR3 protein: CASSILPGSYEQYF
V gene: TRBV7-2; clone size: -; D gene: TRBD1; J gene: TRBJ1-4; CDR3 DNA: TGTGCCAGCAGCCTTTTGCCGGGACAGGGGTTTGAAAAACTGTTTTTT; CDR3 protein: CASSLLPGQGFEKLFF
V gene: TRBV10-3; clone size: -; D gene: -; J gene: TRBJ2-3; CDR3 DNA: TGTGCCCTCTCGGAGGCTAGTGCAGATACGCAGTATTTT; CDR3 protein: CALSEASADTQYF
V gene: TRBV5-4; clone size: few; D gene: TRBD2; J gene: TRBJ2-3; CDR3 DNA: TGTGCCAGCAGCCCAGGACTAGCGGGATTCTCAGATACGCAGTATTTT; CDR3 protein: CASSPGLAGFSDTQYF
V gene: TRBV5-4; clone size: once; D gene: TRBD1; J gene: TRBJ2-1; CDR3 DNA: TGTGCCAGCCTTAGGACAGGGGCCTACAATGAGCAGTTCTTC; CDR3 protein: CASLRTGAYNEQFF
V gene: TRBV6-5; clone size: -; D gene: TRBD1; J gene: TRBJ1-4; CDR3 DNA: TGTGCCAGCAGTCCCGACAGGGAGTCGCAAAAACTGTTTTTT; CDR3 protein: CASSPDRESQKLFF
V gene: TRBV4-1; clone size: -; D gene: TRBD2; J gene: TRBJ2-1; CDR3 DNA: TGTGCCAGCAGCCAAGCGGGGGGAGACTACAATGAGCAGTTCTTC; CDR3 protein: CASSQAGGDYNEQFF
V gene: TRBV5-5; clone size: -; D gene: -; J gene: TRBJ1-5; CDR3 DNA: TGTGCCAGCAGATGGCTGCCGAATCAGCCCCAGCATTTT; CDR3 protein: CASRWLPNQPQHF
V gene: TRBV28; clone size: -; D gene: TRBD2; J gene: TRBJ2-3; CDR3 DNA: TGTGCCAGCAGTTTACACGCGGGGGGCATAAATACGCAGTATTTT; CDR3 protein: CASSLHAGGINTQYF
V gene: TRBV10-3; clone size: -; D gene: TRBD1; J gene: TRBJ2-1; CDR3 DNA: TGTGCCATCACGACAGGGACCCATGAGCAGTTCTTC; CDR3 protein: CAITTGTHEQFF
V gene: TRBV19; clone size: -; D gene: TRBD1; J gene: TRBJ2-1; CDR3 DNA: TGTGCCAGTAGTAGGGACAGGGAAGGCTCCTACAATGAGCAGTTCTTC; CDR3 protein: CASSRDREGSYNEQFF
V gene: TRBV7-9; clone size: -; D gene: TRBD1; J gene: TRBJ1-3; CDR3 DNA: TGTGCCAGCAGCTTTTCCGGGACAGGGACGGCTGGAAACACCATATATTTT; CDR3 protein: CASSFSGTGTAGNTIYF
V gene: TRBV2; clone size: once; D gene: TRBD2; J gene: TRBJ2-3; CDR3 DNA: TGTGCCACCGACGATTATAGCGGGGGGGCCAAGGGTGCAGATACGCAGTATTTT; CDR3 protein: CATDDYSGGAKGADTQYF
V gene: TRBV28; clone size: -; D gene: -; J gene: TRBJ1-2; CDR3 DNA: TGTGGGTCATATCAGTGGGGCTACACCTTC; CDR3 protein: CGSYQWGYTF
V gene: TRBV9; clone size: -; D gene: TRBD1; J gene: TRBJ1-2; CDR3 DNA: TGTGCCAGCAGCAACCCCCGACAGGGAGGTAACTATGGCTACACCTTC; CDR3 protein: CASSNPRQGGNYGYTF
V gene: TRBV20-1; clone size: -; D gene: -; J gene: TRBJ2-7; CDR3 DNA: TGCAGTGCAAGACAGTTATACGAGCAGTACTTC; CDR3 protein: CSARQLYEQYF
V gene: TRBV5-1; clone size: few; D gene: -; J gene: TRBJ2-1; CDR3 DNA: TGCGCCAGCAGCTTGGACGGGAGTACCTACAATGAGCAGTTCTTC; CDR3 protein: CASSLDGSTYNEQFF
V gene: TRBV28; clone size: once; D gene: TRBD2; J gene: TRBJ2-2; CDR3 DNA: TGTGCCAGCAGTCTCGGACTAGCGGGAGGGAGCACCGGGGAGCTGTTTTTT; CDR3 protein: CASSLGLAGGSTGELFF